The clone carrying this TCR beta chain has ten or more counts. As yet, its antigen is unknown. The data stem from a study of read filtering for tumor transcriptome and immune sequencing. Study-level findings and limits: Without single-read clonotypes, shared clonotype proportions correlated more between IR-seq and RNA-seq.

Per the germline V gene, CDR1 is DFQATT and CDR2 is SNEGSKA (reference sequence). V dropped 6 bases and J dropped 2 bases, with 14 bases sitting between them. The length of the CDR3 is 14 residues. The library was built from around 380 ng RNA with molecular barcoded adaptors for alpha/delta and beta/gamma chains. TCRdb reprocessed the reads with MiXCR, giving one entry per CDR3 protein. Found here are roughly 90,000 distinct CDR3 sequences, around an eighth of them singletons; the top ten hold about 15%. The chain joins TRBV20-1 to TRBJ2-1; no reliable D call. The specimen was a population of CD138-negative cells sorted from bone marrow. The source is a donor at least 40 years old with multiple myeloma. The CDR3 nucleotides read TGCAGTGCACGGGCGGACGGCACCTACAATGAGCAGTTCTTC. Protein product: CSARADGTYNEQFF.